The clone carrying this T cell receptor beta chain has a handful of counts. Its antigen is not identified. The data originate from a study of response to subunit inactivated influenza vaccine. Study findings and constraints: The authors offered the suggestion that each seasonal influenza vaccination recruits few new T cells.

TCRdb redid the calling of the RT-PCR reads with MiXCR, one entry per CDR3 protein. The sample includes hundreds of thousands of distinct CDR3 sequences, about a sixth of them seen just once. CDR3 length: 19 residues. Germline V CDR1 and CDR2: SGHVS, FQNEAQ. V dropped 4 bases and J dropped 3 bases, with 25 bases sitting between them. The clonotype originates from a man in his forties or fifties who received an inactivated influenza vaccine. The rearrangement links TRBV7-8 to TRBJ2-1, with D possibly being TRBD2 (6 bases). Sequenced here: PBMCs from blood, sampled 12 days after vaccination. The CDR3 coding sequence is TGTGCCAGCAGCTCTCAAGTCACGGTGAGCGGGTTGGTCTACAATGAGCAGTTCTTC. This gives the protein CASSSQVTVSGLVYNEQFF.